The T cell receptor beta chain described here comes from a study of Ad26.COV2.S vaccination and SARS-CoV-2 variants. This clone was recorded once. Treatment noted: approximately 18 received Ad26.COV2.S at low or high dose, single or two shots; roughly five received placebo; per-sample allocation not given. Material that was analyzed had been drawn on day 63 after the first vaccine or placebo injection. Clones were sequenced by immunoSEQ multiplex PCR, and TCRdb holds only the in-frame ones, with some missing. The data contain over 400,000 clones, around 93% of them singletons. This clonotype originated in a person aged 18-65 years who received the Ad26.COV2.S COVID-19 vaccine or a placebo. Sequenced material: peripheral blood, taken in a trial of Ad26.COV2.S vaccine versus placebo.

CDR3 protein: CASSPGTGVTYEQYF. CDR3 in DNA: TGTGCCAGCAGCCCCGGGACAGGGGTTACCTACGAGCAGTACTTC. The V call is TRBV7-6, the J call TRBJ2-7; 10 positions match TRBD1. This CDR3 has 15 amino acids. V lost 5 bases to trimming and J lost 2 bases; unmatched junction nucleotides: 6. CDR1 SGHVS and CDR2 FNYEAQ come from the germline V gene.